The 6 T cell receptor beta chains presented below share a single source sample, sequenced in a study of response to subunit inactivated influenza vaccine. TCRdb analysed the RT-PCR reads with MiXCR anew, one entry per CDR3 protein. The table lists 650,000 to 850,000 distinct CDR3 sequences, 11% to 15% of them singletons, with around 6.5% in the top ten. The starting material was PBMCs from blood, obtained 14 to 15 days before vaccination. The receptors derive from a man aged 50-59 years who received an inactivated influenza vaccine.

This clonotype was picked up many times. The gene calls are TRBV12-3 or TRBV12-4 and TRBJ2-1; D perhaps matches TRBD2 (5 bases). V lost 7 bases to trimming and J lost 4 bases, with 14 bases between them. The CDR3 totals 14 residues. The CDR3 nucleotides are TGTGCCAGCACCCTCGGGGTTCCTTACAATGAGCAGTTCTTC. Translated, it gives CASTLGVPYNEQFF.

This clonotype was recorded a few times. V is TRBV12-3 or TRBV12-4 and J is TRBJ2-1, with TRBD1 identical over 10 bases. Losses at the gene ends were 5 bases for V and 5 bases for J; bases not matched to a gene: 6. This CDR3 comprises 15 residues. The chain's CDR3 is CASSPGTGANNEQFF. CDR3 bases: TGTGCCAGCAGTCCAGGGACAGGGGCTAACAATGAGCAGTTCTTC.

The chain carries TRBV6-2 or TRBV6-3 and TRBJ2-5, with 9 nucleotides matching TRBD1. V lost 2 bases and J lost 4; bases outside the gene matches: 5. There are 15 residues in the CDR3. From germline, CDR1 is MNHEY and CDR2 SVGEGT. CDR3 nucleotides: TGTGCCAGCAGTTACCACAGGGGGCGAGGAGAGACCCAGTACTTC. Protein sequence: CASSYHRGRGETQYF.

V and J are TRBV6-5 and TRBJ2-7; unclear D gene. CDR1 is MNHEY, CDR2 SVGAGI, per germline. V lost 0 bases to trimming and J lost 2 bases, with 14 bases between them. The CDR3 covers 16 residues. CDR3 bases: TGTGCCAGCAGTTACTCTTTGATTACTATGACCTACGAGCAGTACTTC. Translation gives CASSYSLITMTYEQYF.

This clonotype was counted between two and nine times. The rearrangement joins TRBV7-6 to TRBJ1-1, with D possibly matching TRBD1 (6 bases). This CDR3 is 17 amino acids long. V gave up 5 bases and J gave up 8 bases, with 27 bases separating them. Germline CDR1 is SGHVS and CDR2 is FNYEAQ. This CDR3 reads CASSQTAGRGPSPEAFF. For the CDR3, the DNA is TGTGCCAGCAGCCAAACCGCAGGCAGGGGACCCAGTCCCGAAGCTTTCTTT.

This chain joins TRBV12-3 or TRBV12-4 and TRBJ2-1, with D maybe TRBD1 (6 bases). The V and J ends lost 3 bases and 8 bases respectively, with 8 bases between them. The CDR3 has 12 amino acids. The CDR3 coding sequence is TGTGCCAGCAGTTTTGGGGGCTATGAGCAGTTCTTC. Translation gives CASSFGGYEQFF.